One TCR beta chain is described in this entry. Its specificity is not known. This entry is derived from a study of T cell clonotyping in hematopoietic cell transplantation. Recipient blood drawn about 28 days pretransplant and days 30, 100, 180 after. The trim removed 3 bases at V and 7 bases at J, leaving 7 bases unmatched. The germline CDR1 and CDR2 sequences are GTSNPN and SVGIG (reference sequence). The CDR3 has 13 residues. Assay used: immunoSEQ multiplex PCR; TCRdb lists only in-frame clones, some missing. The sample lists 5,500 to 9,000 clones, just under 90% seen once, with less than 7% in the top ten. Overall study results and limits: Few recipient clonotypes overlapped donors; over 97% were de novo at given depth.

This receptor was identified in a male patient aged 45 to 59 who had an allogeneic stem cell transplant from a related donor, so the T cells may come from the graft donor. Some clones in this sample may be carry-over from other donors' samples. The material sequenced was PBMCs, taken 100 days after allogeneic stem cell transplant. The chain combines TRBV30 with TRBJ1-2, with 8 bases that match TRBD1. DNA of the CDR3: TGTGCCTGGAGCAAGGCAGGGGGCCGTGGCTACACCTTC. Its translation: CAWSKAGGRGYTF. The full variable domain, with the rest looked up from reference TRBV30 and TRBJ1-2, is SQTIHQWPATLVQPVGSPLSLECTVEGTSNPNLYWYRQAAGRGLQLLFYSVGIGQISSEVPQNLSASRPQDRQFILSSKKLLLSDSGFYLCAWSKAGGRGYTFGSGTRLTVV.